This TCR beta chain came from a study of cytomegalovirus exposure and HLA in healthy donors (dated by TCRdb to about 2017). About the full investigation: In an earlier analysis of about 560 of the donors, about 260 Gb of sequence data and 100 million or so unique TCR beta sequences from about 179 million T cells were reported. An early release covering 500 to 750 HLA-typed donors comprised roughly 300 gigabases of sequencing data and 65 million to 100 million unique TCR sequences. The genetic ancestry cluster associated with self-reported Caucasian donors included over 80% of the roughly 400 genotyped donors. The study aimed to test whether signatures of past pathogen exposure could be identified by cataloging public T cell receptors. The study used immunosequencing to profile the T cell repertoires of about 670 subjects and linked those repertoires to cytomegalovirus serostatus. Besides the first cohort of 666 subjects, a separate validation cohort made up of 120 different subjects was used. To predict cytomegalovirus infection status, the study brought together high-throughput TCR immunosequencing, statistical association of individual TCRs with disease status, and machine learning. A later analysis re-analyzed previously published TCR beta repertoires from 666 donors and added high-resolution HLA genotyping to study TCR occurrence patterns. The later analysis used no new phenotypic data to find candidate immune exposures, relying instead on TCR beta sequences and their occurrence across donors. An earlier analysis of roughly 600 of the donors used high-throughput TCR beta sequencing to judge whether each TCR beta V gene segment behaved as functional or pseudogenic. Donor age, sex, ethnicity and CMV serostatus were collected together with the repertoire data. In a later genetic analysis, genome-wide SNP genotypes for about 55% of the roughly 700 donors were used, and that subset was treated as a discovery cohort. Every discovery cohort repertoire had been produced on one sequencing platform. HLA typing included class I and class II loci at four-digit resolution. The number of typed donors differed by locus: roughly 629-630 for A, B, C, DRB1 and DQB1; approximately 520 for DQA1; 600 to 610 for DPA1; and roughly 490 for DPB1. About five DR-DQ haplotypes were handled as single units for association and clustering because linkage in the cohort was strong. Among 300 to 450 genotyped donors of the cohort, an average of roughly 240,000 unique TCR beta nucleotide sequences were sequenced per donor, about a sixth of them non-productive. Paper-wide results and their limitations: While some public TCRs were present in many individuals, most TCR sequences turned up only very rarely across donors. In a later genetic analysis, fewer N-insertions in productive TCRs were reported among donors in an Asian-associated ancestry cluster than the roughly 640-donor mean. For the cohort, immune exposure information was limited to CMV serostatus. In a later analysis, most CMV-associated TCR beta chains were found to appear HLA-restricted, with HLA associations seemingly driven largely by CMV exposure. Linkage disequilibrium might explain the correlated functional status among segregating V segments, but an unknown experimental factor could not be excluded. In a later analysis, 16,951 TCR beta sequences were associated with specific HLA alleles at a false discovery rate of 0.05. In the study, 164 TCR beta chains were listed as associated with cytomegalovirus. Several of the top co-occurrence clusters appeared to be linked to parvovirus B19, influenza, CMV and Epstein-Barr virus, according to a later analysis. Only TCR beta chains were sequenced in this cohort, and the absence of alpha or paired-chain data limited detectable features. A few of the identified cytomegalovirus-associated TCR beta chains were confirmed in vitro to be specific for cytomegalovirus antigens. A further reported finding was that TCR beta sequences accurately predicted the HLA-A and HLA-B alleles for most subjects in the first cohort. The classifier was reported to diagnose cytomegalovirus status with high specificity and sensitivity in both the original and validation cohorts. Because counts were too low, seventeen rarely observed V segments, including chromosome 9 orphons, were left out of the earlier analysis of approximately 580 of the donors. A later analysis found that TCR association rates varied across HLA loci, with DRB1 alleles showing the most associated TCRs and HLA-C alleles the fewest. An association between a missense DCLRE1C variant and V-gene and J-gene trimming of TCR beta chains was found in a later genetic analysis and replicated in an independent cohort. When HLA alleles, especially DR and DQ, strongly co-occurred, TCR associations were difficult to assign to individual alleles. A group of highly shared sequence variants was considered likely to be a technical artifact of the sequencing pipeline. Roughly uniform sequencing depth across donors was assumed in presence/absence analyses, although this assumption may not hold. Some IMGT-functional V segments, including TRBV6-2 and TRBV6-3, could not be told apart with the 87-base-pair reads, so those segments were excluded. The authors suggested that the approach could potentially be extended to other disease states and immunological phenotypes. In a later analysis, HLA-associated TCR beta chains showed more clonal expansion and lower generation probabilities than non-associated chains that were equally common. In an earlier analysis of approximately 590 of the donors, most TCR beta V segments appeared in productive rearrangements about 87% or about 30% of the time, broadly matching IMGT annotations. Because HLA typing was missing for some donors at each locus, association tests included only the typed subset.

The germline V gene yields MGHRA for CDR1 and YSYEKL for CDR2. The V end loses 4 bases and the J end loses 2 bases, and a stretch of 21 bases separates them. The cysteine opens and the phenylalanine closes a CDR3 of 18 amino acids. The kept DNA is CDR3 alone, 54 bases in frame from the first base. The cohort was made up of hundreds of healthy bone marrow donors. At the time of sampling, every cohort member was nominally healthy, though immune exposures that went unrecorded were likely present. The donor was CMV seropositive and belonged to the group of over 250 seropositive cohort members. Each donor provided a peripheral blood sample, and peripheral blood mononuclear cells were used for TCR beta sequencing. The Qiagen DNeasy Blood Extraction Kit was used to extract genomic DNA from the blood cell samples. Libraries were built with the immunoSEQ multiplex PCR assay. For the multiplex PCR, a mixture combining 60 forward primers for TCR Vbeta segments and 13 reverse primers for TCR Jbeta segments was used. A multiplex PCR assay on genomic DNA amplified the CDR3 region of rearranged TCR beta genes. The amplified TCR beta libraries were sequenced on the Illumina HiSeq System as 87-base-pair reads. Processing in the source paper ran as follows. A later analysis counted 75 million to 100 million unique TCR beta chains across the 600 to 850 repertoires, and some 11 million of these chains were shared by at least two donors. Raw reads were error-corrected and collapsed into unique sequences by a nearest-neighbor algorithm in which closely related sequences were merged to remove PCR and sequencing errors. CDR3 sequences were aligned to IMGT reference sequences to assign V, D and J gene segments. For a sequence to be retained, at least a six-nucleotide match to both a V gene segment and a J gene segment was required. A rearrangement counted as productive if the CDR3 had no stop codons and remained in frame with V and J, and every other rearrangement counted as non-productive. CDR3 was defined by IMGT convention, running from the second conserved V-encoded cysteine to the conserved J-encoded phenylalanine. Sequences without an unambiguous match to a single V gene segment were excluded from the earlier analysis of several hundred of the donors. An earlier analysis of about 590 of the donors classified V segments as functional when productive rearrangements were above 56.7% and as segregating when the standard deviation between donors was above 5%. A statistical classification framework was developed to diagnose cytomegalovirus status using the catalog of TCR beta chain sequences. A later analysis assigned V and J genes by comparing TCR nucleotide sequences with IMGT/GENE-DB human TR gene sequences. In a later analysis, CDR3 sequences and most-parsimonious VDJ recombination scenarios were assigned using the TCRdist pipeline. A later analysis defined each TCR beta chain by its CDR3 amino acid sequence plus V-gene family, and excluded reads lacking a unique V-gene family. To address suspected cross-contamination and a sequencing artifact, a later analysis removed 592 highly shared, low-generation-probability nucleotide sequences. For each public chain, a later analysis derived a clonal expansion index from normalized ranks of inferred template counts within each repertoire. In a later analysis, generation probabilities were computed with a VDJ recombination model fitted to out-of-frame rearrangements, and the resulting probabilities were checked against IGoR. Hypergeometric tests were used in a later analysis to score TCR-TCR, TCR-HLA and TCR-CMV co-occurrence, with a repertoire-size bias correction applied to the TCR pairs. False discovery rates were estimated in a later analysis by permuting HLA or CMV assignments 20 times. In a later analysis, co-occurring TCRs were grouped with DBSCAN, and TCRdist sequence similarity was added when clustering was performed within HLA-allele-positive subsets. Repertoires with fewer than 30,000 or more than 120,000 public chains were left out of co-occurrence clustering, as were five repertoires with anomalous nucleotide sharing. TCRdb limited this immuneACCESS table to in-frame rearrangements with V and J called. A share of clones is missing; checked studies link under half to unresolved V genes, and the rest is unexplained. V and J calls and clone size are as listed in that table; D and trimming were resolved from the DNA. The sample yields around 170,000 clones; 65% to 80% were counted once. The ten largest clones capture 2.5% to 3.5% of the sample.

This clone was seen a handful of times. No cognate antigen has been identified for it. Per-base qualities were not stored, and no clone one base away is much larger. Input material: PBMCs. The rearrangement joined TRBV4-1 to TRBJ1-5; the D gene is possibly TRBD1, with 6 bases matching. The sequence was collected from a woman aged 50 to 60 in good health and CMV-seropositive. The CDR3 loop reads CASSPKGEQGSGNQPQHF. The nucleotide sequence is TGCGCCAGCAGCCCCAAGGGGGAGCAGGGGAGTGGCAATCAGCCCCAGCATTTT.